This T cell receptor beta chain emerged from a study of cytomegalovirus exposure and HLA in healthy donors. Measured with immunoSEQ multiplex PCR; TCRdb has only the in-frame clones, and not every one. The repertoire holds 90,000 to 150,000 clones, with around 85% as singletons. Looked up from germline, CDR1 is SNHLY and CDR2 is FYNNEI. V shed 8 bases and J shed 3 bases, with 14 bases lying between them. The CDR3 consists of 13 residues. Study-wide results and caveats: Clusters of TCRs from the first cohort tended to co-occur in the roughly 120 validation repertoires (as a later analysis found).

In regard to this clone: Antigen: not known.

This sequence joins TRBV2 and TRBJ2-7; D perhaps matches TRBD1 (6 bases). Sequencing was performed on PBMCs. The sequence derives from a man aged 18 to 30 in good health and CMV-seropositive. CDR3 loop: CASLRQANYEQYF. The CDR3 bases are TGTGCCAGCCTTAGACAGGCCAACTACGAGCAGTACTTC.